The source of this T cell receptor beta chain is a study of cytotoxic CD8 clonotypes in ibrutinib-treated CLL. Across the whole study: Response sampling occurred after a median 12 months of treatment (range 6 to 36). On average, about 97,000 productive rearrangements and around 260,000 productive templates per sample. Study results and limitations: Rare overall, public clonotypes shrank or held steady under therapy.

Trimming shortened V by 5 bases and J by 4 bases, and 18 bases separated the two germline ends. CDR1 and CDR2 from the germline V gene are SGHKS and YYEKEE (reference sequence). The CDR3 consists of 15 residues. This clone was seen at least ten times. Its antigen is not identified. Targeted sequencing depth ranged from 1 in 200,000 to 1 in 1 million T cells. Using immunoSEQ multiplex PCR, the repertoire was profiled, and TCRdb retains in-frame clones only, with some absent. This sample carries about 200,000 clones, 60% to 80% of them seen once, and the ten largest clones take about an eighth. The receptor's source is a human donor with chronic lymphocytic leukemia. The chain joins TRBV5-5 to TRBJ1-2; weak D call: TRBD1 (5 bases). This material consisted of PBMCs, taken after 12 months of ibrutinib treatment. The CDR3 coding sequence is TGTGCCAGCAGATTGACGGACATTACCTCCTATGGCTACACCTTC. Its translation: CASRLTDITSYGYTF.